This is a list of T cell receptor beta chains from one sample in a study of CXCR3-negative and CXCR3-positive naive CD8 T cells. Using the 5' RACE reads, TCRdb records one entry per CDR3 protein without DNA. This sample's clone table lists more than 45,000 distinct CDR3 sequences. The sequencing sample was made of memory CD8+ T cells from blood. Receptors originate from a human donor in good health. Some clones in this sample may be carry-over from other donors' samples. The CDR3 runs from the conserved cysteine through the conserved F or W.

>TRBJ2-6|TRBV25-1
CASSETGAGANVLTF
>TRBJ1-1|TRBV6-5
CASSYYRPGDTEAFF
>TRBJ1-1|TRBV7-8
CASSRVPNHSEAFF
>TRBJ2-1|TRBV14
CASSQDREGNEQFF
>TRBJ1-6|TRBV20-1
CSARGSEGQGSSPLHF
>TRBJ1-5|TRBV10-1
CASSVAANQPQHF
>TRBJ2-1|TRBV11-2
CASSQSAGDEQFF
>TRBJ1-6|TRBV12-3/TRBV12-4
CASSPGQDNSPLHF
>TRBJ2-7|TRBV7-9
CASSPRTSGRSYEQYF
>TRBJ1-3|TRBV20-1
CSAELGSLPGNTIYF
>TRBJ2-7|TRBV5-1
CASSLAVGDEQYF
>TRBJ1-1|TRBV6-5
CASSYDGQPNTEAFF
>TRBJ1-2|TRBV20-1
CSAENRDRGHGYTF
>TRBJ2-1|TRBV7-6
CASSLGAGTHTRGEQFF
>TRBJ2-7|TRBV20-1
CSAILAGRSYEQYF
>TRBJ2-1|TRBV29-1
CSVEDNSYNEQFF
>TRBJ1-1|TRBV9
CASSVASVNTEAFF
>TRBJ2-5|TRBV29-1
CSVEDSYQETQYF
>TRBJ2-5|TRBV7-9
CASSEGRQETQYF
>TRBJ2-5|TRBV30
CAWREGQGARETQYF
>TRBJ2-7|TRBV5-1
CASSKDRDWNYEQYF
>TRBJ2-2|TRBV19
CASSIIGELFF
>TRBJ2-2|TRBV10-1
CASSDRLADNTGELFF
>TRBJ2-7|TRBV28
CASRPGQTYEQYF
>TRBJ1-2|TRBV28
CASSFTQGRGYTF
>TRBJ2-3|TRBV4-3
CASSQDEGLQLSTDTQYF
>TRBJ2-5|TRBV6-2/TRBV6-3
CASATGQETQYF
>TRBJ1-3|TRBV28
CASSNPRAGDTIYF
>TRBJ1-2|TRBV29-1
CSVIRTGNYGYTF
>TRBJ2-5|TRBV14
CASSRQPTRQETQYF
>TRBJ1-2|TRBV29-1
CSVEGAGGGYTF
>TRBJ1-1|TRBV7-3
CASSPQGNTEAFF